The T cell receptor (beta chain) under discussion was sequenced for a study of siplizumab effects on memory and regulatory T cells. General observations from the study: Greater diversity than memory cells seemed evident in naive T cells, which also appeared to be major alloresponse contributors.

Here immunoSEQ multiplex PCR was the method, and the copy in TCRdb shows in-frame clones only, minus some. Found here are about 27,000 clones, around 84% of them singletons; the top ten hold 20% to 25%. Comment on this clone: The antigen remains undetermined.

With 0 bases clipped from V and 0 bases from J, the junction kept 7 bases outside the gene matches. CDR3 length: 17 residues. Germline V lookup: CDR1 LGHNA, CDR2 YSLEER. The receptor was derived from a human donor in good health. The sample comprised memory CD4+ T cells sorted from blood. V and J are TRBV4-3 and TRBJ2-5; TRBD2 aligns across 7 bases. The CDR3, as DNA: TGCGCCAGCAGCCAAGATAAAACCAGCGGGAACCAAGAGACCCAGTACTTC. This gives the protein CASSQDKTSGNQETQYF.